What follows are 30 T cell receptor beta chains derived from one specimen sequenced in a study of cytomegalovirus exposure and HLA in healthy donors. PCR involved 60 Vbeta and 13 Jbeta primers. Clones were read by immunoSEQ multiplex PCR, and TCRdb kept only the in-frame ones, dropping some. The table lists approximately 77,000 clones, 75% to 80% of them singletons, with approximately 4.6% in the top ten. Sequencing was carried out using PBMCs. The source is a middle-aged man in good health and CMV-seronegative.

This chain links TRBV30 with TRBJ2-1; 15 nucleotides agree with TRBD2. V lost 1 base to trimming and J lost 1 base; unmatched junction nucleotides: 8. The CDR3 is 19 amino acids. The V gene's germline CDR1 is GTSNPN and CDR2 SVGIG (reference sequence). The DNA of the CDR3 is TGTGCCTGGAGTGACGGGACTAGCGGGAGGAGGGGGTCCTACAATGAGCAGTTCTTC. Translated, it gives CAWSDGTSGRRGSYNEQFF.

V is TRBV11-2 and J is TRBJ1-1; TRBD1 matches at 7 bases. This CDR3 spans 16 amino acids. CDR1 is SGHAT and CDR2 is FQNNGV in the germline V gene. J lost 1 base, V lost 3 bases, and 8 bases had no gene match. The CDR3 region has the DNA TGTGCCAGCAGCTTTCAACAGGGACAGCAGAACACTGAAGCTTTCTTT. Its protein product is CASSFQQGQQNTEAFF.

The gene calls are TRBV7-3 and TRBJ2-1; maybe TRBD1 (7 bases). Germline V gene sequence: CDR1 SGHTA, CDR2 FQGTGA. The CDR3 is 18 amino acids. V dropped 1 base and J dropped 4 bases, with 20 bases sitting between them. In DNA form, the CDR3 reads TGTGCCAGCAGCTTAAGGGGCAGGGGGGAGATAGCTTACAATGAGCAGTTCTTC. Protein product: CASSLRGRGEIAYNEQFF. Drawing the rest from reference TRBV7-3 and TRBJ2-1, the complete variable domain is GAGVSQTPSNKVTEKGKYVELRCDPISGHTALYWYRQSLGQGPEFLIYFQGTGAADDSGLPNDRFFAVRPEGSVSTLKIQRTERGDSAVYLCASSLRGRGEIAYNEQFFGPGTRLTVL.

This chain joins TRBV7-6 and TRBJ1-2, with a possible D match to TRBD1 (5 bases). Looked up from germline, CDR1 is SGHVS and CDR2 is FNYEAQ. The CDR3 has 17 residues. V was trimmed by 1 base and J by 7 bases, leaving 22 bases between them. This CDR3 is CASSLERDGRKSSGYTF. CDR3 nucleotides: TGTGCCAGCAGCTTAGAGCGGGACGGCCGAAAATCAAGTGGCTACACCTTC.

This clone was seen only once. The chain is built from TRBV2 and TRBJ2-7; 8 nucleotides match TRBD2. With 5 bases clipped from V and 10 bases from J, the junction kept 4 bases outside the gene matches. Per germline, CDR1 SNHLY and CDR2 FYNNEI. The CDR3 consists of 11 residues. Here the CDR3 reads CASSTSGRQYF. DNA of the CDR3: TGTGCCAGCAGTACTAGCGGTCGACAGTACTTC.

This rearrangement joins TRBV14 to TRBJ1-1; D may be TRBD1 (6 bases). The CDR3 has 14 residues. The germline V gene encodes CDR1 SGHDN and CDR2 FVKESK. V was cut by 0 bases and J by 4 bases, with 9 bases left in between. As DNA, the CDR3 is TGTGCCAGCAGCCAAGATTTGACAGGCACTGAAGCTTTCTTT. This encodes CASSQDLTGTEAFF.

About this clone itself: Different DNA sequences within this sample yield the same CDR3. The CDR3 bases are TGCGCCAGCAGCTTGGGTGGAGTAAATCAGCCCCAGCATTTT. Translated: CASSLGGVNQPQHF. The chain is built from TRBV5-1 and TRBJ1-5; D not certain. This CDR3 has 14 residues. V shed 0 bases and J shed 4 bases, with 8 bases lying between them. In germline, CDR1 is SGHRS, CDR2 YFSETQ.

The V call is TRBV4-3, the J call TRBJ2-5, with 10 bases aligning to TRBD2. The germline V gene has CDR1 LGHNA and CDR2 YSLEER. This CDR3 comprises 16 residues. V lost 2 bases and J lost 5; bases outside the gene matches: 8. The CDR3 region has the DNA TGCGCCAGCAGCCAACGGACTAGCGGAGTAGGGGAGACCCAGTACTTC. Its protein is CASSQRTSGVGETQYF.

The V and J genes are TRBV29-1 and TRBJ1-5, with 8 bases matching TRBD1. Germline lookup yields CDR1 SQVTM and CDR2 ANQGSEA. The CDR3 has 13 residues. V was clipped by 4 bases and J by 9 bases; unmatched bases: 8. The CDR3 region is CSVGQGAMTPQHF. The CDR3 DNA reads TGCAGCGTTGGTCAGGGGGCCATGACGCCCCAGCATTTT.

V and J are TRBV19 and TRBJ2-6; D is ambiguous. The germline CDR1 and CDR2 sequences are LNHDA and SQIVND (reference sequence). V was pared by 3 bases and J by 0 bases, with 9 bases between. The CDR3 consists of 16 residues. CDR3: CASSIRRDSGANVLTF. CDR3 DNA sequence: TGTGCCAGTAGTATCCGCCGAGACTCTGGGGCCAACGTCCTGACTTTC.

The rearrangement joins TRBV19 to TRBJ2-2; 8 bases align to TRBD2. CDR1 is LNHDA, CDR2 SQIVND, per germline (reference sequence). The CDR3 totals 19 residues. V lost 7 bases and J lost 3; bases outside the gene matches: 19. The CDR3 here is CASNPLRASGPRHTGELFF. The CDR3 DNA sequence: TGTGCCAGTAACCCCCTCCGGGCTAGCGGGCCCCGACACACCGGGGAGCTGTTTTTT. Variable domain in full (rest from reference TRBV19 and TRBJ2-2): DGGITQSPKYLFRKEGQNVTLSCEQNLNHDAMYWYRQDPGQGLRLIYYSQIVNDFQKGDIAEGYSVSREKKESFPLTVTSAQKNPTAFYLCASNPLRASGPRHTGELFFGEGSRLTVL.

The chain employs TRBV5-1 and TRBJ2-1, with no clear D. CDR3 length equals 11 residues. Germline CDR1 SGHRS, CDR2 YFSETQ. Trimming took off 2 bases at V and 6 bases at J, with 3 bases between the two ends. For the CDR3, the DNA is TGCGCCAGCAGCTTCCTCAATGAGCAGTTCTTC. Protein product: CASSFLNEQFF.

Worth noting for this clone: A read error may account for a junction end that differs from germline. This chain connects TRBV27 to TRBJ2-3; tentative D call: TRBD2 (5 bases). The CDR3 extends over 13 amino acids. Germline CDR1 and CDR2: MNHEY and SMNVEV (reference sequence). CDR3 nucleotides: TGTGCCAGCAATCCGGCTAGCACTGATACGCAGTATTTT. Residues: CASNPASTDTQYF.

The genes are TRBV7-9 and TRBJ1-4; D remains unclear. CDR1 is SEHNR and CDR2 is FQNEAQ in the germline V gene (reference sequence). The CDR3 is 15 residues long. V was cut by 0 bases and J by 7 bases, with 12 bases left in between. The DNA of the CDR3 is TGTGCCAGCAGCTTAGCAGGGCTGGGGAGTGAAAAACTGTTTTTT. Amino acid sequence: CASSLAGLGSEKLFF.

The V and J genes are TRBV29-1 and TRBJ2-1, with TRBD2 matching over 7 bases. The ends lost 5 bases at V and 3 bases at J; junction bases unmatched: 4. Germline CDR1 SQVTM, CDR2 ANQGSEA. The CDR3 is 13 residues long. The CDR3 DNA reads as TGCAGCGTTTTGGGCGGGAGCTACAATGAGCAGTTCTTC. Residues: CSVLGGSYNEQFF.

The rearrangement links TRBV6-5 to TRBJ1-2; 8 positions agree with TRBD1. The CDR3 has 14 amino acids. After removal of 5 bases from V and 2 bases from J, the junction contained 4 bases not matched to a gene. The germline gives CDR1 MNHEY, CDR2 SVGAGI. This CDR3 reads CASSGRTGNYGYTF. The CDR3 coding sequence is TGTGCCAGCAGTGGTCGGACAGGGAACTATGGCTACACCTTC.

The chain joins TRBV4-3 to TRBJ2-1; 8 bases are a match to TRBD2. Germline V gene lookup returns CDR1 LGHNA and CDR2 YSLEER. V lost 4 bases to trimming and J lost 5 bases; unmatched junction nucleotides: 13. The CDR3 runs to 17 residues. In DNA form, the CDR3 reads TGCGCCAGCAGCCGGTCCTCCGGGACTAGAGGAGACAATGAGCAGTTCTTC. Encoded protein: CASSRSSGTRGDNEQFF.

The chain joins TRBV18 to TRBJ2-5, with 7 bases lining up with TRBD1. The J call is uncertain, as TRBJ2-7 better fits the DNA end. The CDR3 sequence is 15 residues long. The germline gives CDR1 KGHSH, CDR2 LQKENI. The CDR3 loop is CASSLRDSPSYEQYF. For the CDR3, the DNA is TGTGCCAGCTCACTCAGGGACAGTCCTTCCTACGAGCAGTACTTC.

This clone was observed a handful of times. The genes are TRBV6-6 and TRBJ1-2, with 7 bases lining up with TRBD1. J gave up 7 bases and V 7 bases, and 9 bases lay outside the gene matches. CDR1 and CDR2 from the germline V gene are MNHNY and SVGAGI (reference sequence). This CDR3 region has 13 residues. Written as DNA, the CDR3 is TGTGCCAGCACAGACAGGGTGAAGGGTGGCTACACCTTC. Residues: CASTDRVKGGYTF.

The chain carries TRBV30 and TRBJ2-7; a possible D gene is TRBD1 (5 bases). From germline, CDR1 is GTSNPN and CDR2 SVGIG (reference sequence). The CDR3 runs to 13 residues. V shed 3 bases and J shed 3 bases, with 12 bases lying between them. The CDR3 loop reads CAWRGPGYYEQYF. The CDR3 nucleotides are TGTGCCTGGAGGGGGCCCGGCTACTACGAGCAGTACTTC. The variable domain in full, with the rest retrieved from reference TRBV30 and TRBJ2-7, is SQTIHQWPATLVQPVGSPLSLECTVEGTSNPNLYWYRQAAGRGLQLLFYSVGIGQISSEVPQNLSASRPQDRQFILSSKKLLLSDSGFYLCAWRGPGYYEQYFGPGTRLTVT.

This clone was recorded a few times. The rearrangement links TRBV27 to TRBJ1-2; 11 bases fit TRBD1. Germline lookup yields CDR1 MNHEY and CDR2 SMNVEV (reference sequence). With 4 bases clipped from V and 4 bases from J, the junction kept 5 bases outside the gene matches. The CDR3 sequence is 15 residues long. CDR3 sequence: CASSSGTGGPYGYTF. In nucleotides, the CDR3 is TGTGCCAGCAGTTCAGGGACAGGGGGGCCCTATGGCTACACCTTC.

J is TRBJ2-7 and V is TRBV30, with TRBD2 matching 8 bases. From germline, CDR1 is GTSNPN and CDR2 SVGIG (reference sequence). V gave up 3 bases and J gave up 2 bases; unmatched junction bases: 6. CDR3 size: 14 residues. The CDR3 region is CAWRETSGPYEQYF. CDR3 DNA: TGTGCCTGGAGAGAAACTAGCGGTCCCTACGAGCAGTACTTC.

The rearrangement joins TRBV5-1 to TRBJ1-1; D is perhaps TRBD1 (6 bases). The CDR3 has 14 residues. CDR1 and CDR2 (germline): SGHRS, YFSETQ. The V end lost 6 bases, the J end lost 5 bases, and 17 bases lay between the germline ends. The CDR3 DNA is TGCGCCAGCAAACCTTACAGGGTTGGGACTGAAGCTTTCTTT. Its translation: CASKPYRVGTEAFF.

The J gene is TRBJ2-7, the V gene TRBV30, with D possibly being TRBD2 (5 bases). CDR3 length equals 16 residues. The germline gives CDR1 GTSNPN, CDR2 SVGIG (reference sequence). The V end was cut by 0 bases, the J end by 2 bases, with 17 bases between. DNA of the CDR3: TGTGCCTGGAGTGTACCGGGGATTAGCTTCACCTACGAGCAGTACTTC. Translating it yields CAWSVPGISFTYEQYF.

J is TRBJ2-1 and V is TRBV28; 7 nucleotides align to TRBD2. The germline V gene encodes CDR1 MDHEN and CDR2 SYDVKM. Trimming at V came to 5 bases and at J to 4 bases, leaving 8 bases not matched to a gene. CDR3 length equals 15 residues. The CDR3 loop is CASSPMTSKYNEQFF. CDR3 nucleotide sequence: TGTGCCAGCAGTCCGATGACTAGCAAGTACAATGAGCAGTTCTTC.

CDR3 coding DNA: TGCGCCAGCAGCTTTCCTACAGGTTCTTTGAACACTGAAGCTTTCTTT. As protein: CASSFPTGSLNTEAFF. The J gene is TRBJ1-1, the V gene TRBV5-1; D might be TRBD1 (5 bases). Trimming cost V 2 bases and J 0 bases, with 14 bases left between them. The CDR3 totals 16 residues. Looked up from germline, CDR1 is SGHRS and CDR2 is YFSETQ.

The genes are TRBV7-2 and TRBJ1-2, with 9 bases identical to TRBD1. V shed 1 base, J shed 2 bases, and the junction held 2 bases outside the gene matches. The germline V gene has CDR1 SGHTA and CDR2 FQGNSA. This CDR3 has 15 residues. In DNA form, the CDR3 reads TGTGCCAGCAGCTTAGACAGGGGGCCCAACTATGGCTACACCTTC. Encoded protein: CASSLDRGPNYGYTF.

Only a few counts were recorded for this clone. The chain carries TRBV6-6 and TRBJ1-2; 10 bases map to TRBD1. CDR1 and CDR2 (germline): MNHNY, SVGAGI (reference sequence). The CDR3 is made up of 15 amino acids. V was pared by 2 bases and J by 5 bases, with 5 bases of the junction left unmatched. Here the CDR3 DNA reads TGTGCCAGCAGTTACGAGACAGGGGGCCGTTATGGCTACACCTTC. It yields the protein CASSYETGGRYGYTF.

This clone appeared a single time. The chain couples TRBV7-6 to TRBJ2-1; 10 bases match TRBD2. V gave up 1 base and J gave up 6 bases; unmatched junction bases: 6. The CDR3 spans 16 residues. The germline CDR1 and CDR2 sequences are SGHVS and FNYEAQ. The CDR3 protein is CASSLGGTSAPNEQFF. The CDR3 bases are TGTGCCAGCAGCTTAGGCGGGACTAGCGCTCCCAATGAGCAGTTCTTC.

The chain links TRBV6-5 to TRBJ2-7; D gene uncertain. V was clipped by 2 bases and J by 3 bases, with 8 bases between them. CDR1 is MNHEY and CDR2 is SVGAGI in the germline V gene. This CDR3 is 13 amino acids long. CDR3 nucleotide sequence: TGTGCCAGCAGTTACCTGCACGGCTACGAGCAGTACTTC. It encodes CASSYLHGYEQYF.